What follows are 22 T cell receptor beta chains derived from one specimen sequenced in a study of long-term antiretroviral therapy in people with HIV. Survey-level resolution applied to immunoSEQ assay v3.0. Repertoires were generated with immunoSEQ multiplex PCR, while TCRdb's copy carries only in-frame clones and drops some. The sample includes some 22,000 clones, 85% seen only once; the top ten take roughly 3.9%. The input for sequencing was unsorted PBMCs, taken about 4 years after starting antiretroviral therapy. The receptors shown here come from a man aged 18 to 35 with HIV.

The rearrangement links TRBV18 to TRBJ2-1; 13 positions agree with TRBD2. The CDR3 is made up of 15 amino acids. The junction had 8 bases not matched to a gene; V was cut back by 6 bases and J by 9 bases. CDR1 and CDR2 (germline): KGHSH, LQKENI. The CDR3 loop is CASSRGLAGDGEQFF. CDR3 DNA sequence: TGTGCCAGCTCCAGAGGACTAGCGGGGGATGGTGAGCAGTTCTTC.

V usage is TRBV6-5 and J usage is TRBJ2-7, with a weak D call TRBD1 (6 bases). Trimming removed 5 bases at V and 4 bases at J, with 9 bases between. This CDR3 comprises 12 residues. Germline V CDR1 and CDR2: MNHEY, SVGAGI. The CDR3 sequence: CASSKDRYEQYF. The CDR3 bases are TGTGCCAGCAGTAAGGACAGATACGAGCAGTACTTC.

DNA of the CDR3: TGTGCCAGCAGCGTGAGAAGCGGGGGGGCCGATAATGAGCAGTTCTTC. Amino acids: CASSVRSGGADNEQFF. This chain connects TRBV9 to TRBJ2-1, with 10 bases matching TRBD2. The CDR3 runs to 16 residues. Unmatched junction bases numbered 9, after V lost 2 bases and J lost 7 bases. Germline-derived CDR1 and CDR2 are SGDLS and YYNGEE.

This chain links TRBV2 with TRBJ1-5, with D tentatively TRBD1 (5 bases). The CDR3 totals 14 residues. V lost 6 bases, J lost 2 bases, and 11 bases lay in between. Germline V gene data show CDR1 as SNHLY and CDR2 as FYNNEI. The chain's CDR3 is CASRGGNGNQPQHF. CDR3 nucleotide sequence: TGTGCCAGCAGGGGGGGAAACGGCAATCAGCCCCAGCATTTT.

The CDR3 DNA follows: TGTGCCAGCAGCCTCAATGGGGATCAGCCCCAGCATTTT. Its protein product is CASSLNGDQPQHF. The V and J genes are TRBV6-5 and TRBJ1-5; D is unclear. In germline, CDR1 is MNHEY, CDR2 SVGAGI. There are 13 residues in the CDR3. Between the trimmed V and J ends, which lost 6 bases and 5 bases, there was a span of 11 bases.

The V and J genes are TRBV2 and TRBJ2-7; D is uncertain. CDR3 length: 13 residues. Germline V gives CDR1 SNHLY, CDR2 FYNNEI. V shed 3 bases and J shed 2 bases, with 8 bases lying between them. CDR3 sequence reads: CASSEGRAYEQYV. CDR3 in DNA: TGTGCCAGCAGTGAGGGCCGTGCCTACGAGCAGTACGTC.

This chain uses TRBV9 with TRBJ2-4; TRBD1 matches at 9 bases. V was clipped by 4 bases and J by 8 bases; unmatched bases: 7. Per germline, CDR1 SGDLS and CDR2 YYNGEE. The CDR3 is 14 residues long. The CDR3 DNA reads as TGTGCCAGCAGCTATCGAAGGACAGGGGACATTCAGTACTTC. This codes for CASSYRRTGDIQYF.

This clone has a handful of counts. The chain has TRBV29-1 and TRBJ1-5; D is undetermined. The CDR3 runs to 13 residues. V was trimmed by 5 bases and J by 0 bases, leaving 8 bases between them. Germline values: CDR1 SQVTM, CDR2 ANQGSEA. The chain's CDR3 is CSVLWGSNQPQHF. The DNA for the CDR3 is TGCAGCGTTCTTTGGGGTAGCAATCAGCCCCAGCATTTT.

The chain is built from TRBV5-1 and TRBJ1-1, with D unclear. This CDR3 contains 12 residues. V was cut by 2 bases and J by 4 bases, with 6 bases left in between. The V gene's germline CDR1 is SGHRS and CDR2 YFSETQ. The DNA of the CDR3 is TGCGCCAGCAGCTTCACCGGCACTGAAGCTTTCTTT. As protein: CASSFTGTEAFF.

The genes are TRBV10-2 and TRBJ1-2, with TRBD1 as a possible D gene (6 bases). Between the trimmed V and J ends, which lost 7 bases and 8 bases, there was a span of 17 bases. Germline V lookup: CDR1 WSHSY, CDR2 SAAADI. This CDR3 spans 13 amino acids. CDR3 coding DNA: TGCGCCAGCAAGGGGGGGCCCGAGGAGGGCTACACCTTC. Protein: CASKGGPEEGYTF.

This clone appeared once. This rearrangement joins TRBV7-3 to TRBJ1-1; D unresolved. The CDR3 runs to 15 residues. With 5 bases removed from V and 0 bases from J, the gap between germline ends came to 13 bases. Germline V gene lookup returns CDR1 SGHTA and CDR2 FQGTGA. For the CDR3, the DNA is TGTGCCAGCAGCACTTTCGGACGGTTGAACACTGAAGCTTTCTTT. It translates to CASSTFGRLNTEAFF. The full variable domain, in which reference TRBV7-3 and TRBJ1-1 provide the parts outside the CDR3, is GAGVSQTPSNKVTEKGKYVELRCDPISGHTALYWYRQSLGQGPEFLIYFQGTGAADDSGLPNDRFFAVRPEGSVSTLKIQRTERGDSAVYLCASSTFGRLNTEAFFGQGTRLTVV.

This chain connects TRBV29-1 to TRBJ2-2, with D possibly being TRBD1 (5 bases). This CDR3 has 16 residues. The germline V gene has CDR1 SQVTM and CDR2 ANQGSEA. The V end lost 7 bases, the J end lost 3 bases, and 21 bases lay between the germline ends. CDR3 nucleotide sequence: TGCAGCGCAAAGGCGCGATCGACAGCCTACACCGGGGAGCTGTTTTTT. Translated: CSAKARSTAYTGELFF.

The chain links TRBV30 to TRBJ1-4, with D possibly matching TRBD1 (6 bases). The V end was cut by 2 bases, the J end by 6 bases, with 10 bases between. Germline V CDR1 and CDR2: GTSNPN, SVGIG (reference sequence). The length of the CDR3 is 13 residues. The CDR3 DNA reads TGTGCCTGGAGTCTCCGACAGGATGAAAAACTGTTTTTT. It codes for CAWSLRQDEKLFF. Full variable domain (rest looked up from reference TRBV30 and TRBJ1-4): SQTIHQWPATLVQPVGSPLSLECTVEGTSNPNLYWYRQAAGRGLQLLFYSVGIGQISSEVPQNLSASRPQDRQFILSSKKLLLSDSGFYLCAWSLRQDEKLFFGSGTQLSVL.

The chain combines TRBV5-1 with TRBJ1-5; D remains unclear. CDR3 length: 16 amino acids. Germline CDR1 and CDR2: SGHRS and YFSETQ. With 0 bases removed from V and 5 bases from J, the gap between germline ends came to 15 bases. The CDR3 loop is CASSLARVAWDQPQHF. The CDR3 nucleotides read TGCGCCAGCAGCTTGGCGCGGGTGGCATGGGATCAGCCCCAGCATTTT.

The V gene is TRBV27, the J gene TRBJ2-2; D might be TRBD2 (7 bases). V was pared by 8 bases and J by 7 bases, with 17 bases between. CDR3 size: 14 residues. The germline V gene has CDR1 MNHEY and CDR2 SMNVEV (reference sequence). CDR3 nucleotide sequence: TGTGCCAGCCAAGCCAAGGGGGGGGTCGGGGAGCTGTTTTTT. Translated, it gives CASQAKGGVGELFF.

In this sample, this clone turned up a few times. The chain uses TRBV4-2 and TRBJ1-1; unclear D gene. The CDR3 length is 15 residues. Germline-derived CDR1 and CDR2 are LGHNA and YNFKEQ. V lost 5 bases and J 6 bases, leaving 19 bases between the germline ends. The CDR3 region has the DNA TGTGCCAGCAGCTTACACCCTTATGAACGGTCTGAAGCTTTCTTT. Translation gives CASSLHPYERSEAFF.

CDR3 protein: CSVEVFRDEQFF. In nucleotides, the CDR3 is TGCAGCGTTGAGGTATTTAGGGATGAGCAGTTCTTC. This chain uses TRBV29-1 with TRBJ2-1; D unresolved. V dropped 3 bases and J dropped 8 bases, with 11 bases sitting between them. CDR1 is SQVTM and CDR2 is ANQGSEA in the germline V gene. The CDR3 loop spans 12 amino acids.

V gene TRBV6-6 combines with J gene TRBJ1-5; TRBD1 matches 9 bases. Germline-derived CDR1 and CDR2 are MNHNY and SVGAGI (reference sequence). The CDR3 sequence is 16 residues long. The junction had 7 bases not matched to a gene; V was cut back by 6 bases and J by 1 base. The CDR3 region is CASRDAGTGSNQPQHF. DNA of the CDR3: TGTGCCAGCAGGGACGCCGGGACAGGGAGCAATCAGCCCCAGCATTTT.

V gene TRBV5-5 combines with J gene TRBJ2-1, with 9 bases that match TRBD1. Germline trimming cut 3 bases from V and 6 bases from J; bases unmatched to any gene: 7. The CDR3 loop spans 15 amino acids. Germline values: CDR1 SGHKS, CDR2 YYEKEE (reference sequence). CDR3 residues: CASSSQGALGNEQFF. The CDR3 DNA reads as TGTGCCAGCAGCTCACAGGGGGCGTTGGGCAATGAGCAGTTCTTC.

This clone is a singleton in its sample. V and J are TRBV9 and TRBJ2-3, with TRBD2 matching over 9 bases. CDR1 and CDR2 from the germline V gene are SGDLS and YYNGEE. The CDR3 spans 14 residues. Losses at the gene ends were 4 bases for V and 3 bases for J; bases not matched to a gene: 3. In DNA form, the CDR3 reads TGTGCCAGCAGCCCTAGCGGGAATACAGATACGCAGTATTTT. Amino acid sequence: CASSPSGNTDTQYF.

This rearrangement joins TRBV10-3 to TRBJ2-7, with D uncertain. The CDR3 length is 11 residues. The V gene's germline CDR1 is ENHRY and CDR2 SYGVKD. V gave up 7 bases and J gave up 4 bases, with 8 bases separating them. The CDR3 loop is CAIIAPYEQYV. CDR3 in DNA: TGTGCCATCATAGCCCCTTACGAGCAGTACGTC.

The rearrangement links TRBV19 to TRBJ2-3, with D possibly matching TRBD2 (7 bases). From germline, CDR1 is LNHDA and CDR2 SQIVND (reference sequence). This CDR3 region has 18 residues. V gave up 3 bases and J gave up 2 bases, with 21 bases separating them. This chain's CDR3 is CASSIFHPGGRVTDTQYF. DNA of the CDR3: TGTGCCAGTAGTATCTTCCATCCGGGGGGCCGGGTCACAGATACGCAGTATTTT.